Ten or more counts support the clone carrying this T cell receptor beta chain. What it binds is unknown. Unique molecular identifiers were built into the TCRbeta library. TCRdb ran MiXCR on the PCR reads and lists one entry per CDR3 protein. This table holds about 580,000 distinct CDR3 sequences, roughly 23% found once. This sample is part of a study of T-cell reconstitution after alpha-beta-depleted transplantation in children. The CDR3 is 11 amino acids. V lost 7 bases and J 6 bases, leaving 7 bases between the germline ends. Regarding the study as a whole: At around two months after transplant, the alpha-beta T cells were reportedly derived from several hundred expanded clones that came from non-depleted graft cells. T-cell counts and diversity at one year following transplant were attributed mainly to newly produced T cells.

This receptor was identified in a boy under two years old who had a stem cell transplant for acute myeloid leukemia, so the T cells may come from the graft donor. Sequenced here: PBMCs, mostly from graft donor cells, sampled 360 days after TCRalphabeta/CD19-depleted stem cell transplant. The rearrangement uses TRBV12-3 or TRBV12-4 and TRBJ2-1; no clear D. The CDR3 loop is CASISANEQFF. For the CDR3, the DNA is TGTGCCAGCATATCAGCCAATGAGCAGTTCTTC.